This T cell receptor beta chain was profiled in a study of blood T cell repertoires in COVID-19. Study information: Researchers got acute and convalescent COVID-19 samples from the United States, Italy and Spain. PBMCs, B-cell-depleted T cells, or T cells were the source of the cDNA or gDNA that made up the material.

In the source study's methods: Reference gene primer amplification gave estimated nucleated cell counts. Sequencing used immunoSEQ multiplex PCR; TCRdb keeps in-frame clones, though not all of them. V, J and clone size are those of that table, while D and trimming were read from the DNA. The data contain about 48,000 clones, about 83% of them singletons. Only one count was recorded for this clone. The CDR3 sequence is 13 residues long. Germline loops: CDR1 GTSNPN, CDR2 SVGIG (reference sequence). V lost 2 bases and J 4 bases, leaving 11 bases between the germline ends. This clonotype was obtained from a woman in her sixties with acute or convalescent COVID-19. This chain links TRBV30 with TRBJ1-1; a possible D gene is TRBD1 (5 bases). What was sequenced was peripheral blood. The CDR3 DNA reads TGTGCCTGGAGTAATCCGGGGGGCACTGAAGCTTTCTTT. It specifies CAWSNPGGTEAFF. The entire variable domain, with the rest obtained from reference TRBV30 and TRBJ1-1, is as follows: SQTIHQWPATLVQPVGSPLSLECTVEGTSNPNLYWYRQAAGRGLQLLFYSVGIGQISSEVPQNLSASRPQDRQFILSSKKLLLSDSGFYLCAWSNPGGTEAFFGQGTRLTVV.